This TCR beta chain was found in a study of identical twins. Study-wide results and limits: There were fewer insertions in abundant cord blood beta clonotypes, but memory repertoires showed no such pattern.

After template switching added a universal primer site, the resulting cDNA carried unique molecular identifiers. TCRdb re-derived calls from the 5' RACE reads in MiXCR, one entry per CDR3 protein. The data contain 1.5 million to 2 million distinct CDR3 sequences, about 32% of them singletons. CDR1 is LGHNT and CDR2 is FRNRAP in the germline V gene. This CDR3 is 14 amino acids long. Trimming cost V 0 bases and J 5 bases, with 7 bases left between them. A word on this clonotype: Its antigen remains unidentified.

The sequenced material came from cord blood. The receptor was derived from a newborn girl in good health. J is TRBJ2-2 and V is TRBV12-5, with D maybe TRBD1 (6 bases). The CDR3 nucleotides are TGTGCTAGTGGTTTGGTCAGGGGAACCGGGGAGCTGTTTTTT. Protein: CASGLVRGTGELFF.